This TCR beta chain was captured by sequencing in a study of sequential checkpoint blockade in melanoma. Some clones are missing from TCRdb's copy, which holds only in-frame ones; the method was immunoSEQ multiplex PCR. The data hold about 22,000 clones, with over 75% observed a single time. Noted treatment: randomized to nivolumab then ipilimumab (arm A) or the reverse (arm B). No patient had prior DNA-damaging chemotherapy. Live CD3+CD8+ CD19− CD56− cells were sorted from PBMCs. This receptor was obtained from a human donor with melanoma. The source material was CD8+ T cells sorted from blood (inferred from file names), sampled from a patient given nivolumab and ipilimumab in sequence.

Here the CDR3 reads CASTRGQGLNQPQHF. The CDR3 region has the DNA TGTGCCAGCACTCGAGGACAGGGCCTCAATCAGCCCCAGCATTTT. This rearrangement joins TRBV28 to TRBJ1-5; 8 positions match TRBD1. After removal of 7 bases from V and 3 bases from J, the junction contained 8 bases not matched to a gene. CDR3 length: 15 amino acids. CDR1 is MDHEN, CDR2 SYDVKM, per germline. The full variable domain, rest sourced from reference TRBV28 and TRBJ1-5, is DVKVTQSSRYLVKRTGEKVFLECVQDMDHENMFWYRQDPGLGLRLIYFSYDVKMKEKGDIPEGYSVSREKKERFSLILESASTNQTSMYLCASTRGQGLNQPQHFGDGTRLSIL.